Listed here are 30 T cell receptor beta chains from one sample, sequenced in a study of vaccination and CD4 T cells after COVID-19 (dated by TCRdb to 2022 to 2024). Receptors were amplified or captured by PCR. Sequencing used an Illumina iSeq 100. At the Johns Hopkins FTIC core, DNA from the cultured CD4+ T cells underwent TCR sequencing with the Oncomine TCR Beta short-read assay. TCRdb reworked the public reads: Q25 trimming with fastp, MiXCR clone assembly, productive beta chains retained. Identical CDR3 protein sequences are pooled into one entry, listed with their most common genes and DNA. The sample table records nearly 8,500 distinct CDR3 sequences; 35% to 45% of these occur just once. More than 25% of the sample goes to the ten largest clones. These TCRs are of unknown antigen specificity. The meaning of the sample's treatment or condition label: 10-day PBMC culture with coronavirus spike peptide pools or control peptides (ViraFEST assay). CD4+ T cells from unexposed donors were collected before the COVID-19 pandemic (2011-2018).

Sequenced input: CD4+ T cells from blood, cultured in vitro. The receptors derive from a human donor in good health.

The chain has TRBV6-5 and TRBJ1-2, with D perhaps TRBD1 (6 bases). Trimming pared 2 bases from V and 5 bases from J, leaving 12 bases between. Germline assignment: CDR1 MNHEY and CDR2 SVGAGI. The CDR3 is 14 amino acids. The CDR3 DNA follows: TGTGCCAGCAGTTACAACCGGGACACTTATGGCTACACCTTC. It encodes CASSYNRDTYGYTF.

The V gene is TRBV6-1, the J gene TRBJ2-3; 11 nucleotides align to TRBD2. CDR3 length equals 15 residues. Trimming at V came to 11 bases and at J to 6 bases, leaving 13 bases not matched to a gene. Per germline, CDR1 MNHNS and CDR2 SASEGT. The CDR3 nucleotides are TGTGCCCCCACTAGCGGGAGTCAACGTTTCGATACGCAGTATTTT. Protein sequence: CAPTSGSQRFDTQYF.

V and J are TRBV27 and TRBJ2-1, with D perhaps assigned TRBD1 or TRBD2 (5 bases each). This CDR3 is 14 amino acids long. CDR1 is MNHEY and CDR2 is SMNVEV in the germline V gene (reference sequence). V was clipped by 4 bases and J by 0 bases, with 7 bases between them. CDR3: CASSWDPSYNEQFF. In DNA form, the CDR3 reads TGTGCCAGCAGTTGGGACCCCTCCTACAATGAGCAGTTCTTC.

The chain combines TRBV6-1 with TRBJ1-1, with TRBD1 identical over 9 bases. With V trimmed by 4 bases and J by 3 bases, 3 bases remained unmatched. The germline V gene has CDR1 MNHNS and CDR2 SASEGT. The CDR3 is 14 amino acids. The CDR3 DNA follows: TGTGCCAGCAGTGGACAGGGGGGGTACACTGAAGCTTTCTTT. This sequence encodes CASSGQGGYTEAFF.

The chain employs TRBV7-2 and TRBJ1-1; unclear D gene. V was clipped by 5 bases and J by 1 base, with 14 bases between them. The CDR3 loop spans 15 amino acids. Germline assignment: CDR1 SGHTA and CDR2 FQGNSA. CDR3 amino acids: CASSRRELRNTEAFF. CDR3 DNA: TGTGCCAGCAGCCGCCGGGAGTTGAGGAACACTGAAGCTTTCTTT.

This clonotype appeared a few times. This sequence joins TRBV10-1 and TRBJ2-3, with D possibly being TRBD1 (5 bases). Germline V gene lookup returns CDR1 WNHNN and CDR2 SYGVQD (reference sequence). V lost 0 bases to trimming and J lost 3 bases, with 10 bases between them. The CDR3 extends over 15 amino acids. The CDR3 loop is CASSESQGMTDTQYF. In DNA, the CDR3 is TGCGCCAGCAGTGAGTCTCAGGGTATGACAGATACGCAGTATTTT.

This clonotype was counted only a few times. V usage is TRBV7-2 and J usage is TRBJ1-2, with D unclear. CDR1 is SGHTA, CDR2 FQGNSA, per germline. The CDR3 has 17 residues. Trimming removed 1 base at V and 5 bases at J, with 20 bases between. CDR3 region: CASSLVVGRLTTYGYTF. CDR3 nucleotide sequence: TGTGCCAGCAGCTTAGTAGTAGGCCGGCTTACTACATATGGCTACACCTTC. The entire variable domain, with the rest obtained from reference TRBV7-2 and TRBJ1-2, is as follows: GAGVSQSPSNKVTEKGKDVELRCDPISGHTALYWYRQSLGQGLEFLIYFQGNSAPDKSGLPSDRFSAERTGGSVSTLTIQRTQQEDSAVYLCASSLVVGRLTTYGYTFGSGTRLTVV.

The chain has TRBV5-5 and TRBJ1-5; D unclear. CDR1 and CDR2 (germline): SGHKS, YYEKEE (reference sequence). The V and J ends lost 3 bases and 6 bases respectively, with 10 bases between them. The CDR3 sequence is 13 residues long. CDR3 protein: CASSSATLQPQHF. The DNA for the CDR3 is TGTGCCAGCAGCTCGGCGACACTTCAGCCCCAGCATTTT.

The chain links TRBV7-2 to TRBJ1-1; 7 positions match TRBD1. Germline V gene sequence: CDR1 SGHTA, CDR2 FQGNSA. CDR3 length: 14 residues. Unmatched junction bases numbered 8, after V lost 4 bases and J lost 6 bases. CDR3 residues: CASSSNRGSAEAFF. CDR3 in DNA: TGTGCCAGCAGCTCGAACAGGGGCAGCGCTGAAGCTTTCTTT. Full variable domain (outside the CDR3, taken from reference TRBV7-2 and TRBJ1-1): GAGVSQSPSNKVTEKGKDVELRCDPISGHTALYWYRQSLGQGLEFLIYFQGNSAPDKSGLPSDRFSAERTGGSVSTLTIQRTQQEDSAVYLCASSSNRGSAEAFFGQGTRLTVV.

The chain is built from TRBV20-1 and TRBJ1-3; 8 nucleotides agree with TRBD1. The trim removed 4 bases at V and 2 bases at J, leaving 4 bases unmatched. Germline CDR1 and CDR2: DFQATT and SNEGSKA (reference sequence). CDR3 size: 14 residues. CDR3 residues: CSATLQGAGNTIYF. The CDR3 DNA reads TGCAGTGCTACTCTACAGGGGGCTGGAAACACCATATATTTT.

This clonotype occurred a few times. The chain joins TRBV6-5 to TRBJ2-3; D unresolved. CDR1 is MNHEY and CDR2 is SVGAGI in the germline V gene. V lost 1 base to trimming and J lost 5 bases, with 10 bases between them. This CDR3 contains 14 residues. This CDR3 reads CASSYLGGLDTQYF. CDR3 sequence (DNA): TGTGCCAGCAGTTACTTGGGCGGCTTAGATACGCAGTATTTT.

This clonotype was detected a few times. This rearrangement joins TRBV2 to TRBJ1-2; possibly TRBD1 for D (5 bases). V lost 7 bases and J 4 bases, leaving 16 bases between the germline ends. This CDR3 spans 14 amino acids. Per the germline V gene, CDR1 is SNHLY and CDR2 is FYNNEI. The CDR3 sequence: CASKARDSGYGYTF. CDR3 bases: TGTGCCAGCAAGGCCAGGGATTCCGGCTATGGCTACACCTTC.

The genes are TRBV19 and TRBJ1-5; D is unresolved. Germline V gene sequence: CDR1 LNHDA, CDR2 SQIVND (reference sequence). Trimming removed 3 bases from V and 6 bases from J, with 12 bases in between. This CDR3 is 14 amino acids long. The CDR3 sequence is CASSIEEIGQPQHF. The DNA of the CDR3 is TGTGCCAGTAGTATTGAGGAGATAGGTCAGCCCCAGCATTTT.

This rearrangement joins TRBV7-8 to TRBJ1-3, with 8 positions matching TRBD1. The trim removed 5 bases at V and 2 bases at J, leaving 2 bases unmatched. The CDR3 consists of 14 residues. Germline CDR1 and CDR2: SGHVS and FQNEAQ. The CDR3 reads CASSQQGAGNTIYF. The CDR3 DNA is TGTGCCAGCAGCCAACAGGGGGCTGGAAACACCATATATTTT.

V is TRBV27 and J is TRBJ2-5; D is possibly TRBD1 (6 bases). The CDR3 is made up of 14 amino acids. Germline V gene data show CDR1 as MNHEY and CDR2 as SMNVEV (reference sequence). Deletions cut 2 bases from V and 5 bases from J, with 12 bases between. Here the CDR3 DNA reads TGTGCCAGCAGTTTACAGGGGCTTCCGGAGACCCAGTACTTC. This sequence encodes CASSLQGLPETQYF.

The CDR3 region is CASSLVDGQTFF. The CDR3 bases are TGTGCCAGCAGCTTAGTGGACGGTCAAACTTTCTTT. V gene TRBV7-8 combines with J gene TRBJ1-1; D is unresolved. Germline V gene lookup returns CDR1 SGHVS and CDR2 FQNEAQ. Trimming stripped 1 base from V and 12 bases from J, with 12 bases between. The CDR3 extends over 12 amino acids.

This clonotype was seen a few times. CDR3 DNA: TGTGCCAGCATGATCTCGGCCAACGAGCAGTACTTC. This encodes CASMISANEQYF. The rearrangement uses TRBV28 and TRBJ2-7; D call uncertain. This CDR3 has 12 amino acids. V gave up 7 bases and J gave up 5 bases, with 12 bases separating them. CDR1 is MDHEN and CDR2 is SYDVKM in the germline V gene.

This clonotype appeared a few times. This chain joins TRBV12-3 or TRBV12-4 and TRBJ1-1; D may be TRBD1 (5 bases). With 3 bases removed from V and 1 base from J, the gap between germline ends came to 15 bases. The CDR3 is made up of 16 amino acids. CDR3 DNA sequence: TGTGCCAGCAGTTTTCGGGGCTCTCGCTCGAACACTGAAGCTTTCTTT. It specifies CASSFRGSRSNTEAFF.

This chain uses TRBV11-2 with TRBJ1-1; D uncertain. Germline V gives CDR1 SGHAT, CDR2 FQNNGV. V gave up 4 bases and J gave up 0 bases, with 9 bases separating them. This CDR3 spans 14 amino acids. CDR3 protein: CASSYSGMNTEAFF. The CDR3, as DNA: TGTGCCAGCAGCTATTCTGGGATGAACACTGAAGCTTTCTTT.

This clonotype occurred a few times. V gene TRBV6-1 combines with J gene TRBJ1-5; 7 bases are a match to TRBD1. Germline V lookup: CDR1 MNHNS, CDR2 SASEGT. The CDR3 runs 13 residues. Unmatched junction bases numbered 4, after V lost 6 bases and J lost 5 bases. The CDR3 is CASRGDSYQPQHF. CDR3 DNA sequence: TGTGCCAGCAGGGGGGACAGTTATCAGCCCCAGCATTTT.

This chain uses TRBV6-1 with TRBJ1-1; TRBD1 might be the D (6 bases). Germline V gene sequence: CDR1 MNHNS, CDR2 SASEGT. V gave up 8 bases and J gave up 2 bases, with 15 bases separating them. This CDR3 is 14 amino acids long. In DNA, the CDR3 is TGTGCCAGCGTGGAAGGGGGGGCTAACACTGAAGCTTTCTTT. It encodes CASVEGGANTEAFF.

V and J are TRBV6-1 and TRBJ1-2; no definite D call. Deletions cut 6 bases from V and 7 bases from J, with 24 bases between. This CDR3 contains 16 residues. Germline assignment: CDR1 MNHNS and CDR2 SASEGT. DNA for the CDR3: TGTGCCAGCAGGCTGGACTGGACGGGCGGTATCGGTGGCTACACCTTC. This translates into CASRLDWTGGIGGYTF.

This clonotype was counted a few times. The chain links TRBV19 to TRBJ1-5; D may be TRBD1 (6 bases). Between the trimmed V and J ends, which lost 5 bases and 2 bases, there was a span of 13 bases. Germline V gives CDR1 LNHDA, CDR2 SQIVND (reference sequence). The CDR3 runs 15 residues. The CDR3 loop is CASSPDRIGNQPQHF. The CDR3 nucleotides are TGTGCCAGTAGTCCCGACAGGATCGGCAATCAGCCCCAGCATTTT.

The V gene is TRBV19, the J gene TRBJ1-2, with a weak D call TRBD1 (6 bases). V shed 6 bases and J shed 8 bases, with 16 bases lying between them. CDR1 LNHDA and CDR2 SQIVND come from the germline V gene (reference sequence). The CDR3 is 13 amino acids. CDR3 sequence: CASRTDRLGGYTF. CDR3 coding DNA: TGTGCCAGTAGGACCGACAGGTTGGGCGGCTACACCTTC.

The chain has TRBV6-2 or TRBV6-3 and TRBJ2-3, with TRBD2 matching over 10 bases. The CDR3 consists of 14 residues. The V segment lost 8 bases and the J segment 4 bases; nucleotides outside the gene matches: 6. CDR1 MNHEY and CDR2 SVGEGT come from the germline V gene. The CDR3 coding sequence is TGTGCCAGCGGAACGAGCGGGGGGGCAGATACGCAGTATTTT. This encodes CASGTSGGADTQYF.

This clonotype was counted a few times. V gene TRBV19 combines with J gene TRBJ1-1, with D hard to call. CDR1 and CDR2 (germline): LNHDA, SQIVND (reference sequence). V lost 11 bases, J lost 0 bases, and 10 bases lay in between. This CDR3 contains 12 residues. CDR3 DNA sequence: TGTGCCGGAGTCAAAATGAACACTGAAGCTTTCTTT. Translation: CAGVKMNTEAFF.

The count of this clonotype is one. The rearrangement uses TRBV12-3 or TRBV12-4 and TRBJ1-3; no reliable D call. V lost 1 base and J 0 bases, leaving 10 bases between the germline ends. The CDR3 runs 16 residues. CDR3 loop: CASSLGLGNSGNTIYF. The CDR3 DNA reads as TGTGCCAGCAGTTTAGGATTGGGAAACTCTGGAAACACCATATATTTT.

This chain joins TRBV10-1 and TRBJ2-3, with D tentatively TRBD2 (5 bases). Germline V gene sequence: CDR1 WNHNN, CDR2 SYGVQD (reference sequence). V lost 0 bases, J lost 1 base, and 11 bases lay in between. CDR3 length equals 16 residues. In DNA, the CDR3 is TGCGCCAGCAGTGAGTCGGGAGTTGTAGGCACAGATACGCAGTATTTT. Amino acid sequence: CASSESGVVGTDTQYF.

The V call is TRBV7-9, the J call TRBJ2-5; D call uncertain. V shed 4 bases and J shed 6 bases, with 9 bases lying between them. CDR3 length equals 12 residues. Germline V lookup: CDR1 SEHNR, CDR2 FQNEAQ (reference sequence). The CDR3 nucleotides are TGTGCCAGCAGCTCAGATACCCAGACCCAGTACTTC. It is translated as CASSSDTQTQYF.

This clonotype came up a few times. CDR3 sequence (DNA): TGTGCCAGCAGTTTCGGGACAAACTATGGCTACACCTTC. It encodes CASSFGTNYGYTF. The chain links TRBV21-1 to TRBJ1-2; the D call in the table, TRBD1, was not verified against the DNA. TRBV21-1 is a documented pseudogene. The CDR3 has 13 amino acids.